This entry lists 21 T cell receptor beta chains sequenced from one sample in a study of cytomegalovirus exposure and HLA in healthy donors. This PCR relied on a set of 60 Vbeta primers and 13 Jbeta primers. TCRdb's table, derived via immunoSEQ multiplex PCR, lists solely in-frame clones and lacks some. Of around 130,000 clones listed, roughly 79% are singletons. Sample: PBMCs. All receptors derive from a man aged 18 to 29 in good health and CMV-seronegative.

The chain carries TRBV10-3 and TRBJ2-7; D might be TRBD2 (6 bases). The germline CDR1 and CDR2 sequences are ENHRY and SYGVKD. Between the trimmed V and J ends, which lost 9 bases and 0 bases, there was a span of 9 bases. The CDR3 totals 12 residues. For the CDR3, the DNA is TGTGCCATGGGGAGGAGCTCCTACGAGCAGTACTTC. Protein product: CAMGRSSYEQYF.

This sequence joins TRBV4-3 and TRBJ2-7; the match to TRBD1 covers 7 bases. Germline assignment: CDR1 LGHNA and CDR2 YSLEER. This CDR3 region has 14 residues. The V gene end was trimmed by 1 base and the J gene end by 7 bases; junction bases not matched to a gene: 7. CDR3 DNA: TGCGCCAGCAGCCAAGTAACAGGGGAACTAGAGCAGTACTTC. It codes for CASSQVTGELEQYF.

The chain carries TRBV19 and TRBJ2-3; D might be TRBD1 (6 bases). V was pared by 0 bases and J by 2 bases, with 9 bases between. CDR3 length equals 15 residues. CDR1 and CDR2 from the germline V gene are LNHDA and SQIVND (reference sequence). CDR3 residues: CASSIDGQNTDTQYF. CDR3 nucleotides: TGTGCCAGTAGTATAGACGGACAGAACACAGATACGCAGTATTTT.

The rearrangement uses TRBV6-5 and TRBJ2-5, with D uncertain. Trimming removed 2 bases from V and 2 bases from J, with 6 bases in between. This CDR3 is 13 amino acids long. Germline V lookup: CDR1 MNHEY, CDR2 SVGAGI. This chain's CDR3 is CASSYQAQETQYF. The CDR3, as DNA: TGTGCCAGCAGTTACCAGGCGCAAGAGACCCAGTACTTC.

This rearrangement joins TRBV9 to TRBJ2-6; 13 bases line up with TRBD2. The germline gives CDR1 SGDLS, CDR2 YYNGEE. This CDR3 is 18 amino acids long. Trimming at V came to 3 bases and at J to 6 bases, leaving 9 bases not matched to a gene. The chain's CDR3 is CASSEGLAGMGEANVLTF. CDR3 in DNA: TGTGCCAGCAGCGAGGGACTAGCGGGGATGGGGGAGGCCAACGTCCTGACTTTC. The variable domain in full, completed from reference TRBV9 and TRBJ2-6, reads DSGVTQTPKHLITATGQRVTLRCSPRSGDLSVYWYQQSLDQGLQFLIQYYNGEERAKGNILERFSAQQFPDLHSELNLSSLELGDSALYFCASSEGLAGMGEANVLTFGAGSRLTVL.

The chain couples TRBV27 to TRBJ1-4, with 7 bases aligning to TRBD1. Germline CDR1 MNHEY, CDR2 SMNVEV (reference sequence). This CDR3 comprises 14 residues. Trimming took 6 bases from V and 1 from J; bases not matched to a gene: 2. CDR3 amino acids: CASSRQGTNEKLFF. The CDR3 DNA follows: TGTGCCAGCAGCCGACAGGGAACTAATGAAAAACTGTTTTTT.

V and J are TRBV7-9 and TRBJ2-7; 10 bases are a match to TRBD1. V shed 4 bases and J 4 bases; nucleotides not matched to a gene: 4. CDR1 is SEHNR, CDR2 FQNEAQ, per germline (reference sequence). This CDR3 is built from 14 residues. In nucleotides, the CDR3 is TGTGCCAGCAGCTGGGACAGGGGAGAGTACGAGCAGTACTTC. Protein sequence: CASSWDRGEYEQYF.

The chain combines TRBV19 with TRBJ1-2; tentative D call: TRBD1 (5 bases). CDR1 LNHDA and CDR2 SQIVND come from the germline V gene (reference sequence). The ends were cut back, 1 base at V and 6 bases at J, with 9 bases in the middle. This CDR3 region has 13 residues. CDR3 in DNA: TGTGCCAGTAGTATAGGACAGTACGATGGCTACACCTTC. This sequence encodes CASSIGQYDGYTF.

This clone was recorded once. This chain uses TRBV9 with TRBJ2-5; D gene ambiguous. This CDR3 comprises 15 residues. Germline assignment: CDR1 SGDLS and CDR2 YYNGEE. V gave up 4 bases and J gave up 1 base, with 14 bases separating them. The CDR3, as DNA: TGTGCCAGCAGCCCGCGCGGTATGAGCCAAGAGACCCAGTACTTC. This codes for CASSPRGMSQETQYF. The complete variable domain, with remaining parts taken from reference TRBV9 and TRBJ2-5, reads DSGVTQTPKHLITATGQRVTLRCSPRSGDLSVYWYQQSLDQGLQFLIQYYNGEERAKGNILERFSAQQFPDLHSELNLSSLELGDSALYFCASSPRGMSQETQYFGPGTRLLVL.

This rearrangement joins TRBV19 to TRBJ1-2; 10 nucleotides line up with TRBD1. The CDR3 spans 14 residues. Germline V CDR1 and CDR2: LNHDA, SQIVND (reference sequence). J was trimmed by 4 bases and V by 7 bases; bases with no gene match: 6. CDR3 sequence: CASTRDRGVYGYTF. The CDR3 region has the DNA TGTGCCAGTACCAGGGACAGGGGAGTCTATGGCTACACCTTC.

This clone was observed once. The gene calls are TRBV30 and TRBJ2-2; a weak D match, TRBD2 (5 bases). V dropped 0 bases and J dropped 2 bases, with 16 bases sitting between them. CDR1 and CDR2 from the germline V gene are GTSNPN and SVGIG (reference sequence). The CDR3 consists of 17 residues. This CDR3 reads CAWSVPYLGENTGELFF. The DNA for the CDR3 is TGTGCCTGGAGTGTACCCTATCTCGGGGAAAACACCGGGGAGCTGTTTTTT.

The chain uses TRBV30 and TRBJ1-1, with D uncertain. The CDR3 has 12 residues. CDR1 GTSNPN and CDR2 SVGIG come from the germline V gene (reference sequence). The V and J ends lost 4 bases and 8 bases respectively, with 14 bases between them. DNA of the CDR3: TGTGCCTGGAACCTCCAGGAGCGGGAAGCTTTCTTT. Translation: CAWNLQEREAFF.

The chain combines TRBV5-6 with TRBJ2-5; 11 nucleotides agree with TRBD2. V trimming: 1 base; J trimming: 7 bases; junction bases outside the gene matches: 6. The CDR3 covers 15 residues. Germline CDR1 SGHDT, CDR2 YYEEEE. The CDR3 protein is CASSLPSGGTGTQYF. The CDR3 DNA follows: TGTGCCAGCAGCTTGCCTAGCGGGGGGACGGGGACCCAGTACTTC.

The rearrangement links TRBV19 to TRBJ2-3; D may be TRBD2 (6 bases). V was clipped by 1 base and J by 1 base, with 12 bases between them. CDR3 length equals 16 residues. Looked up from germline, CDR1 is LNHDA and CDR2 is SQIVND (reference sequence). CDR3 sequence reads: CASSIGGGVGTDTQYF. Written as DNA, the CDR3 is TGTGCCAGTAGTATAGGGGGCGGGGTTGGCACAGATACGCAGTATTTT.

V usage is TRBV6-6 and J usage is TRBJ2-7; D is unresolved. This CDR3 is built from 14 residues. V was trimmed by 7 bases and J by 6 bases, leaving 19 bases between them. The germline CDR1 and CDR2 sequences are MNHNY and SVGAGI (reference sequence). The CDR3 region is CASKTVSGFFEQYF. In nucleotides, the CDR3 is TGTGCCAGCAAAACAGTGTCAGGCTTCTTCGAGCAGTACTTC.

The rearrangement links TRBV18 to TRBJ2-1; TRBD1 matches at 11 bases. The CDR3 is 16 amino acids. V gave up 5 bases and J gave up 1 base; unmatched junction bases: 4. In germline, CDR1 is KGHSH, CDR2 LQKENI. For the CDR3, the DNA is TGTGCCAGCTCAAAAGGGACAGGGGGATCCTACAATGAGCAGTTCTTC. Encoded protein: CASSKGTGGSYNEQFF.

The CDR3 reads CAWTRLAGTDTQYF. For the CDR3, the DNA is TGTGCCTGGACCCGACTAGCGGGGACAGATACGCAGTATTTT. The V gene is TRBV30, the J gene TRBJ2-3, with 11 nucleotides matching TRBD2. V was pared by 4 bases and J by 3 bases, with 3 bases of the junction left unmatched. Germline CDR1 reads GTSNPN; CDR2 reads SVGIG (reference sequence). This CDR3 is built from 14 residues.

This rearrangement joins TRBV28 to TRBJ1-6, with D hard to call. The length of the CDR3 is 15 residues. Germline CDR1 MDHEN, CDR2 SYDVKM. V was clipped by 3 bases and J by 8 bases, with 14 bases between them. The CDR3 sequence is CASSFPEGSDSPLHF. The CDR3 nucleotides read TGTGCCAGCAGTTTTCCCGAGGGCTCAGATTCACCCCTCCACTTT.

The chain links TRBV5-1 to TRBJ2-7, with 10 bases identical to TRBD2. V lost 3 bases and J lost 2; bases outside the gene matches: 5. Germline CDR1 reads SGHRS; CDR2 reads YFSETQ. This CDR3 has 15 amino acids. The CDR3: CASSSETSGPYEQYF. The DNA of the CDR3 is TGCGCCAGCAGCTCAGAGACTAGCGGGCCCTACGAGCAGTACTTC.

V is TRBV7-2 and J is TRBJ1-1; D unclear. V was clipped by 1 base and J by 0 bases, with 9 bases between them. CDR1 and CDR2 from the germline V gene are SGHTA and FQGNSA. The CDR3 extends over 15 amino acids. The CDR3 region is CASSLGVSMNTEAFF. DNA of the CDR3: TGTGCCAGCAGCTTAGGAGTGTCGATGAACACTGAAGCTTTCTTT.

CDR3 in amino acids: CASSLAGAFTEAFF. The CDR3, as DNA: TGTGCCAGCAGTTTGGCAGGGGCCTTCACTGAAGCTTTCTTT. This chain links TRBV27 with TRBJ1-1; TRBD1 is a possible D gene (6 bases). Germline CDR1 is MNHEY and CDR2 is SMNVEV (reference sequence). V dropped 3 bases and J dropped 4 bases, with 12 bases sitting between them. This CDR3 comprises 14 residues.